One T cell receptor beta chain is described in this entry. The antigen is undetermined. One end of the junction varies from germline; a read error may be responsible. The CDR3 runs 15 residues. Germline V gene data show CDR1 as LNHDA and CDR2 as SQIVND (reference sequence). This sample is part of a study of regulatory T cells in long-lasting Graves disease. General study results and limits: For persistent Graves' patients, TCR diversity was lower than for newly diagnosed ones.

Both iRepertoire HTBI primers and Arm-PCR of CDR3 regions were used to build the TCR beta libraries. TCRdb processed the multiplex PCR reads anew with MiXCR; each CDR3 protein has one entry. The table lists some 330,000 distinct CDR3 sequences, 20% to 25% of them singletons. Stated time point: persistent/refractory GD, antithyroid drugs over 5 years with positive TRAb. Making the TCR library involved RNA that had been extracted from PBMCs. Patient provenance is recorded as an endocrinology department in Xi'an, China. Blood from the periphery, approximately 8.5 milliliters in all, was drawn into EDTA tubes.

The chain employs TRBV19 and TRBJ2-7; D gene uncertain. Specimen: peripheral blood mononuclear cells (PBMCs), collected when the disease was refractory, from a patient treated with antithyroid drugs. This clonotype originated in a woman aged 40 to 50 with Graves disease. The CDR3 nucleotides are TGTGCCAGTAGTATTCTAGGTAGTCAGTCCTACGAGCAGTGCTTC. This codes for CASSILGSQSYEQCF.